This T cell receptor beta chain was recorded in a study of T cell repertoires in cytomegalovirus infection. Overall study: Both CMV infection and a matching HLA type were indicated by public TCR beta signatures. Whole-study findings and limits: Cumulated frequencies of public TCR beta families served to identify carriers of CMV plus the relevant HLA. HLA-C-restricted, CMV-specific TCR beta clonotypes were dominant ex vivo.

TCRdb ran MiXCR on the reads and lists one entry per CDR3 protein. The sample includes fewer than 250,000 distinct CDR3 sequences, about 12% of them seen just once. This clonotype was recorded many times. Antigen unknown. This CDR3 spans 14 amino acids. V lost 3 bases to trimming and J lost 1 base, with 9 bases between them. Sequencing was carried out using PBMCs. This clonotype was obtained from a human donor in good health (CMV status not recorded). Some clones in this sample may be carry-over from other donors' samples. J is TRBJ1-1 and V is TRBV12-3 or TRBV12-4; TRBD1 is a possible D gene (5 bases). CDR3 nucleotide sequence: TGTGCCAGCAGTTTCTCAGACAGGAACACTGAAGCTTTCTTT. This gives the protein CASSFSDRNTEAFF.